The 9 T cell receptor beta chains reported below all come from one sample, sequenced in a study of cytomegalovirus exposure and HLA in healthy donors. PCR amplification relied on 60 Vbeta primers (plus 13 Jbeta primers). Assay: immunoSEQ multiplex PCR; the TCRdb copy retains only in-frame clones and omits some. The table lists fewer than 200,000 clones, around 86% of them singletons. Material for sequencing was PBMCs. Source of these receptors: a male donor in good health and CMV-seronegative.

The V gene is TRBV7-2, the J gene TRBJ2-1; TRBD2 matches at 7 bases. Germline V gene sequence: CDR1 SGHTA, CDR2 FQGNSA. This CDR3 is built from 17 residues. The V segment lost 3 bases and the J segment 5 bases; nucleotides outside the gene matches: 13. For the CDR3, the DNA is TGTGCCAGCAGCTTGGTGGGTTGGGGGGGACTCAACAATGAGCAGTTCTTC. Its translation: CASSLVGWGGLNNEQFF.

The CDR3 bases are TGTGCCAGCAGTGAAGCTGGGCCACCAGACATTCAGTACTTC. This sequence encodes CASSEAGPPDIQYF. The chain carries TRBV6-1 and TRBJ2-4; D unresolved. Deletions cut 0 bases from V and 8 bases from J, with 11 bases between. The CDR3 is made up of 14 amino acids. Per the germline V gene, CDR1 is MNHNS and CDR2 is SASEGT.

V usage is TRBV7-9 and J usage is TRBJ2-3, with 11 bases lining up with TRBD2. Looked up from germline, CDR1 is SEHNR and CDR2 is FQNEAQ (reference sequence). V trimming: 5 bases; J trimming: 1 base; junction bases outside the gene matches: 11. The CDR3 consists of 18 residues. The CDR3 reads CASSPPPRLAGRTDTQYF. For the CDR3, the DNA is TGTGCCAGCAGCCCGCCCCCCCGACTAGCGGGGCGCACAGATACGCAGTATTTT.

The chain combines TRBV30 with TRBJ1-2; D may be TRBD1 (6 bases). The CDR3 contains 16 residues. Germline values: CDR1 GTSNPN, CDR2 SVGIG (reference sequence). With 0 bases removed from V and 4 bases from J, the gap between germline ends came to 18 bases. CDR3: CAWSVRRGSPLYGYTF. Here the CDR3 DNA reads TGTGCCTGGAGTGTACGCAGGGGATCCCCCCTCTATGGCTACACCTTC.

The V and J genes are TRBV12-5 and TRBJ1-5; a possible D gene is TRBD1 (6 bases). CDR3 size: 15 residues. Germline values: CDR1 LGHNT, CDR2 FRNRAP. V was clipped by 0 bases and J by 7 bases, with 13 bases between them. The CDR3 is CASGLVGGGRQPQHF. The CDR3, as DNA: TGTGCTAGTGGTTTGGTCGGGGGGGGCCGGCAGCCCCAGCATTTT.

The CDR3 reads CAISESLVAGYTF. CDR3 sequence (DNA): TGTGCCATCAGTGAGTCGTTAGTTGCTGGCTACACCTTC. The chain combines TRBV10-3 with TRBJ1-2, with D unclear. The germline V gene encodes CDR1 ENHRY and CDR2 SYGVKD. CDR3 size: 13 residues. V lost 0 bases, J lost 7 bases, and 9 bases lay in between.

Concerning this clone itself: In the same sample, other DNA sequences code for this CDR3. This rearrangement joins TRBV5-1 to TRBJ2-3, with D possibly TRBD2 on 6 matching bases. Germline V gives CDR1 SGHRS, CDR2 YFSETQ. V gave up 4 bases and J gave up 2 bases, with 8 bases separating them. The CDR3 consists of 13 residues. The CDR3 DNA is TGCGCCAGCAGCCTGGACTACACAGATACGCAGTATTTT. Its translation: CASSLDYTDTQYF.

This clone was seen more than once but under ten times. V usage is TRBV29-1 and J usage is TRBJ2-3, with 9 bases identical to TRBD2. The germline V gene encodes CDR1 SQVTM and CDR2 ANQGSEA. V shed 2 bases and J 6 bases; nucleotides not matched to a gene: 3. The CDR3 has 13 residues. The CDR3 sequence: CSVETAGGDTQYF. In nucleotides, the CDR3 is TGCAGCGTTGAAACGGCGGGGGGGGATACGCAGTATTTT.

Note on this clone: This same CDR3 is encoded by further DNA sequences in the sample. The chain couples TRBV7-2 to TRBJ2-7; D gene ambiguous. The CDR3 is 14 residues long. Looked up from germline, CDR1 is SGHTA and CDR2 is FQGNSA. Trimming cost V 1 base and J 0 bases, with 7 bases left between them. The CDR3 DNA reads TGTGCCAGCAGCTTAGGCCGGAGCTCCTACGAGCAGTACTTC. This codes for CASSLGRSSYEQYF.